The clone carrying this TCR beta chain came up a few times. Its antigen is not identified. The CDR3 length is 14 residues. Trimming cost V 5 bases and J 4 bases, with 11 bases left between them. Germline assignment: CDR1 SGHNT and CDR2 YENEEA. This specimen belongs to a study of T cells in localized non-small cell lung cancer. Sequencing used immunoSEQ multiplex PCR; TCRdb keeps in-frame clones, though not all of them. The sample contains 2,300 or so clones, approximately 29% of which appear only once. Findings and caveats of the study: Only one tumor region went through sequencing, so heterogeneity may still be there.

The sample was lung tumor tissue, taken before any cancer treatment. This rearrangement joins TRBV11-3 to TRBJ2-2; D not certain. The source is a man between 40 and 75 years old with stage III squamous cell lung carcinoma. CDR3 loop: CASSQDHFTGELFF. CDR3 bases: TGTGCCAGCAGCCAGGACCACTTCACCGGGGAGCTGTTTTTT.